This T cell receptor (beta chain) derives from a study of CD8+CD57+ T cells in acquired aplastic anemia. Germline CDR1 reads SEHNR; CDR2 reads FQNEAQ (reference sequence). The CDR3 spans 15 residues. V lost 6 bases, J lost 2 bases, and 6 bases stayed unmatched. Genomic DNA, serving as template, underwent TCR beta VDJ and CDR3 profiling. Each CDR3 protein gets one entry after TCRdb re-called the reads with MiXCR. The sample lists approximately 81,000 distinct CDR3 sequences; approximately 46% were seen once. Sequencing input: sorted CD4+, CD8+, or CD8+CD57+ T cells (not recorded which) from PBMCs. The origin of this receptor is a human donor in good health, serving as a control. The chain combines TRBV7-9 with TRBJ2-3, with 9 nucleotides matching TRBD1. As DNA, the CDR3 is TGTGCCAGCAGTTCCCGGGACAGGGCCACAGATACGCAGTATTTT. Its translation: CASSSRDRATDTQYF.